This TCR beta chain appears in the sequencing data of a study of shared clonotypes between healthy human individuals. Deep-level running was used for the assay. Across several immunoSEQ plates, the genomic DNA of each subset was split evenly. The data were produced by immunoSEQ multiplex PCR, yet TCRdb's version contains in-frame clones alone and is incomplete. The table has about 870,000 clones, about 92% seen once. Naive CD8 cells lacked CD45RO, underwent positive selection for CCR7 and left out terminally differentiated effector memory CD45RA+ cells. The V segment lost 5 bases and the J segment 6 bases; nucleotides outside the gene matches: 8. The germline V gene encodes CDR1 SEHNR and CDR2 FQNEAQ (reference sequence). This CDR3 region has 17 residues.

Sequences were obtained from naive CD8+ T cells sorted from blood. The source is a young man in good health. The chain joins TRBV7-9 to TRBJ2-2, with 14 bases fitting TRBD2. The CDR3 region is CASSPRLAGGRAGELFF. The CDR3 DNA follows: TGTGCCAGCAGCCCCCGACTAGCGGGAGGGCGGGCCGGGGAGCTGTTTTTT. Looking up the rest from reference TRBV7-9 and TRBJ2-2 gives the full variable domain: DTGVSQNPRHKITKRGQNVTFRCDPISEHNRLYWYRQTLGQGPEFLTYFQNEAQLEKSRLLSDRFSAERPKGSFSTLEIQRTEQGDSAMYLCASSPRLAGGRAGELFFGEGSRLTVL.